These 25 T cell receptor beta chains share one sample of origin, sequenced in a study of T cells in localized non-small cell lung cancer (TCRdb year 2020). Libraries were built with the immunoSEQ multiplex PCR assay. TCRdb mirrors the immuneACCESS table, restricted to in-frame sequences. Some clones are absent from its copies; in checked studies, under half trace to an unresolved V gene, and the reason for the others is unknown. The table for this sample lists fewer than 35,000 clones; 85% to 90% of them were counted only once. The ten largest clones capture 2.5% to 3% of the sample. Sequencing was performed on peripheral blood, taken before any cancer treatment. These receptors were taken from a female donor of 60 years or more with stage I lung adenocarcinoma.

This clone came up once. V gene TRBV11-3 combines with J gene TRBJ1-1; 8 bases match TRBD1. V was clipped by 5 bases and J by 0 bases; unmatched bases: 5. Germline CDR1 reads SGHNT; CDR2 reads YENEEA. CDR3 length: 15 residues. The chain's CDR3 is CASSPRTGLNTEAFF. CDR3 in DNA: TGTGCCAGCAGCCCACGGACAGGGTTGAACACTGAAGCTTTCTTT.

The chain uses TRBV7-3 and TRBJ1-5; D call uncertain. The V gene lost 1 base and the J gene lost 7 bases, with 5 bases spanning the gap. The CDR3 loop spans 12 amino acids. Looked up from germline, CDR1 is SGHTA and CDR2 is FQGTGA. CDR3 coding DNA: TGTGCCAGCAGCTTAAGGGAGCAGCCCCAGCATTTT. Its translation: CASSLREQPQHF.

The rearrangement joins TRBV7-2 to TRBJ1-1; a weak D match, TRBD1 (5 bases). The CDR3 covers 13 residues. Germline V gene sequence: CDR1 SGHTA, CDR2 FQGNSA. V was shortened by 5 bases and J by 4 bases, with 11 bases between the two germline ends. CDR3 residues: CASSLTGGTEAFF. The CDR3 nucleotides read TGTGCCAGCAGCCTGACTGGGGGCACTGAAGCTTTCTTT.

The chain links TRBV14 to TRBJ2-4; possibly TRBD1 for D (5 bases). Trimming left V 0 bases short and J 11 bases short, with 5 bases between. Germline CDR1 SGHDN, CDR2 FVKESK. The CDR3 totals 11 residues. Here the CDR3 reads CASSQEGVQYF. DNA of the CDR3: TGTGCCAGCAGCCAAGAAGGGGTTCAGTACTTC. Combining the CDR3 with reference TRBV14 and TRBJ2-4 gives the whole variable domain EAGVTQFPSHSVIEKGQTVTLRCDPISGHDNLYWYRRVMGKEIKFLLHFVKESKQDESGMPNNRFLAERTGGTYSTLKVQPAELEDSGVYFCASSQEGVQYFGAGTRLSVL.

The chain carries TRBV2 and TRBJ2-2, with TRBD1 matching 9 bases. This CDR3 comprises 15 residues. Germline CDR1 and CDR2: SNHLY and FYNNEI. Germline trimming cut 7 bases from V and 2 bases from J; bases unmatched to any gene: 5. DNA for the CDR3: TGTGCCAGCACGGGGACAGGGCTAAACACCGGGGAGCTGTTTTTT. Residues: CASTGTGLNTGELFF.

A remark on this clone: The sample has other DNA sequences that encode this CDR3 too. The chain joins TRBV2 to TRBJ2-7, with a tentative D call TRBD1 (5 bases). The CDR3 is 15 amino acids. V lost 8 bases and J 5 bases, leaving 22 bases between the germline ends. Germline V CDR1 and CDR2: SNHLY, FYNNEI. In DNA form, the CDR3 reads TGTGCCAGCGTCCCCCGATACACTTCAGGGAACGAGCAGTACTTC. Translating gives CASVPRYTSGNEQYF.

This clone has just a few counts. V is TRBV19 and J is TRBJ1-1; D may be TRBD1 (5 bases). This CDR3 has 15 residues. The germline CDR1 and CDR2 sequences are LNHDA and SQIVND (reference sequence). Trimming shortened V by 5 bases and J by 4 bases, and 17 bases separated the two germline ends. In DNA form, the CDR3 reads TGTGCCAGTAGTCCCTCACTAAACGGGGGCACTGAAGCTTTCTTT. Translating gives CASSPSLNGGTEAFF.

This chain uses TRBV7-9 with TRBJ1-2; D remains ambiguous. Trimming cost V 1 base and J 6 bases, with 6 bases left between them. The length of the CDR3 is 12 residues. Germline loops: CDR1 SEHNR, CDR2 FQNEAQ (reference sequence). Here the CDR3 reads CASSLGENGYTF. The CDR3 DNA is TGTGCCAGCAGCTTAGGCGAGAATGGCTACACCTTC.

The CDR3 region has the DNA TGTGCCAGCAGTGAAGTACTCTCTGGGGCCAACGTCCTGACTTTC. It is translated as CASSEVLSGANVLTF. The V call is TRBV2, the J call TRBJ2-6, with unresolved D. Looked up from germline, CDR1 is SNHLY and CDR2 is FYNNEI. Deletions cut 1 base from V and 0 bases from J, with 4 bases between. The CDR3 extends over 15 amino acids.

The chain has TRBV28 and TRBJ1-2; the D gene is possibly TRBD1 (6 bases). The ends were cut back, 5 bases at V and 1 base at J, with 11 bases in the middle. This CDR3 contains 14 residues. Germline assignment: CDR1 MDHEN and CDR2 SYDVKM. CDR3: CASSGTRGNYGYTF. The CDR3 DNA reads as TGTGCCAGCAGTGGGACACGAGGTAACTATGGCTACACCTTC.

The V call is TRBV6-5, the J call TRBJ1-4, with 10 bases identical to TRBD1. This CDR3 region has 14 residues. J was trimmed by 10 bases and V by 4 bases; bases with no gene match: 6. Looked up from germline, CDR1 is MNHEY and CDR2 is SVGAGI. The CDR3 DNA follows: TGTGCCAGCAGTTCGGGACAGGGGAGGTTAAAACTGTTTTTT. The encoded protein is CASSSGQGRLKLFF.

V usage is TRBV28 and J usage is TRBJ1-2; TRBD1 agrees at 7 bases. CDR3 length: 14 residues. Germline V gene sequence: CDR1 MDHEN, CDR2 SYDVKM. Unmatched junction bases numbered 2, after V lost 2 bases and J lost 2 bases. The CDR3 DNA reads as TGTGCCAGCAGTTTAGAACAGGGGAACTATGGCTACACCTTC. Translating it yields CASSLEQGNYGYTF.

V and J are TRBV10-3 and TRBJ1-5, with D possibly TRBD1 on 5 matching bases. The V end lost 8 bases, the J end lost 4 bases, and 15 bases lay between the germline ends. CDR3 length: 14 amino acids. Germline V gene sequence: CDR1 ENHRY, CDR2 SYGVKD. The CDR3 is CAIGGRGANQPQHF. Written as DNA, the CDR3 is TGTGCCATCGGCGGGAGGGGCGCGAATCAGCCCCAGCATTTT.

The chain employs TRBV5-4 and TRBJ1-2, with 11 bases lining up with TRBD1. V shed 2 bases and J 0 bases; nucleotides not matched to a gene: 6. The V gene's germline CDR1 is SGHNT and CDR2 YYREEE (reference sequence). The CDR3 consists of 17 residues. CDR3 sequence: CASSLPGQGGSNYGYTF. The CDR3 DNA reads TGTGCCAGCAGCTTACCGGGACAGGGGGGTTCTAACTATGGCTACACCTTC. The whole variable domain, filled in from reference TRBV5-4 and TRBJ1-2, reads ETGVTQSPTHLIKTRGQQVTLRCSSQSGHNTVSWYQQALGQGPQFIFQYYREEENGRGNFPPRFSGLQFPNYSSELNVNALELDDSALYLCASSLPGQGGSNYGYTFGSGTRLTVV.

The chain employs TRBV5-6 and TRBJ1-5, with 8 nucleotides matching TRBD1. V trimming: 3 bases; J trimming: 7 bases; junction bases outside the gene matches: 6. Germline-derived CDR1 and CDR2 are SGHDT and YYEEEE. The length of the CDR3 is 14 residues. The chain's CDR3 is CASSSRQGQQPQHF. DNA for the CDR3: TGTGCCAGCAGCTCTAGACAGGGGCAGCAGCCCCAGCATTTT.

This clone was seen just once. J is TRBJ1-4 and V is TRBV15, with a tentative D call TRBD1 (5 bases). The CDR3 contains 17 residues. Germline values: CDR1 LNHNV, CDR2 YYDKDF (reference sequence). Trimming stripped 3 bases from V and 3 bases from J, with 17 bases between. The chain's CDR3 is CATSRGGTGTPNEKLFF. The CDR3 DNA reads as TGTGCCACCAGCAGGGGGGGGACGGGCACGCCTAATGAAAAACTGTTTTTT.

The CDR3 loop is CASSLQAVLIITDTQYF. The CDR3 coding sequence is TGTGCCAGCAGCTTACAAGCGGTCCTTATCATTACAGATACGCAGTATTTT. The chain has TRBV7-2 and TRBJ2-3; the D gene is possibly TRBD2 (5 bases). The CDR3 sequence is 17 residues long. Germline CDR1 reads SGHTA; CDR2 reads FQGNSA. The germline V and J ends were trimmed by 2 bases and 3 bases, with 18 bases remaining between them.

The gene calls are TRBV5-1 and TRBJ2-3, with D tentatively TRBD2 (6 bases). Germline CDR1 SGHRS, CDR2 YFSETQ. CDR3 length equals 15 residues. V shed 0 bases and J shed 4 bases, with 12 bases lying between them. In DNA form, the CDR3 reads TGCGCCAGCAGCTTGGTTTTCGCGGGACCAGATACGCAGTATTTT. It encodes CASSLVFAGPDTQYF.

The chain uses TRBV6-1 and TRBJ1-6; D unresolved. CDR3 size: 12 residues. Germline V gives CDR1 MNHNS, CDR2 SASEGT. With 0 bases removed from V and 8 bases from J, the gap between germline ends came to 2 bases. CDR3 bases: TGTGCCAGCAGTGAAGCCGATTCACCCCTCCACTTT. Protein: CASSEADSPLHF.

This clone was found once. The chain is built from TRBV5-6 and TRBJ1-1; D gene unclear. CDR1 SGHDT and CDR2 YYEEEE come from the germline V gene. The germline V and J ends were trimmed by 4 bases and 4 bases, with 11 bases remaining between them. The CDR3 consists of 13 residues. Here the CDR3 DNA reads TGTGCCAGCAGCCCCTTAGGGAGCACTGAAGCTTTCTTT. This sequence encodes CASSPLGSTEAFF.

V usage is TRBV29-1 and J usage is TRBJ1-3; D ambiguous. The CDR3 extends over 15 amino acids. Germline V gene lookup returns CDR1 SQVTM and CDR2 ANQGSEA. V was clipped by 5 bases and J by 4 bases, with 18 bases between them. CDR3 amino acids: CSVSFWADSGNTIYF. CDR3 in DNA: TGCAGCGTTTCATTTTGGGCAGACTCCGGAAACACCATATATTTT.

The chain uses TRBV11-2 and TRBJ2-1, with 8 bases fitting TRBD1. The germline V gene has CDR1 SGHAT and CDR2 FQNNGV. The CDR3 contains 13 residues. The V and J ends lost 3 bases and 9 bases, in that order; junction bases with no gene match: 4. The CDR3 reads CASSLVQGGEQFF. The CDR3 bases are TGTGCCAGCAGCTTGGTACAGGGGGGTGAGCAGTTCTTC.

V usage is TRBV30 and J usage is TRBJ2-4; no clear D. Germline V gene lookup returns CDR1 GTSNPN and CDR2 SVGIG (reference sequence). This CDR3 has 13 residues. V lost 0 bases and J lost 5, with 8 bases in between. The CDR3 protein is CAWSVRPENIQYF. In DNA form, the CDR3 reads TGTGCCTGGAGTGTACGACCGGAAAACATTCAGTACTTC. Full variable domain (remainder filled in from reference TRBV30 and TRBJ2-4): SQTIHQWPATLVQPVGSPLSLECTVEGTSNPNLYWYRQAAGRGLQLLFYSVGIGQISSEVPQNLSASRPQDRQFILSSKKLLLSDSGFYLCAWSVRPENIQYFGAGTRLSVL.

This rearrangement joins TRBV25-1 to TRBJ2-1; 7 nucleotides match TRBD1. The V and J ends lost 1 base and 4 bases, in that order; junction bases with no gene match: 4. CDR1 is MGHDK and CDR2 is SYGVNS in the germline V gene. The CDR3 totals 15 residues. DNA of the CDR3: TGTGCCAGCAGTGAATTTGGGACAGAATACAATGAGCAGTTCTTC. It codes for CASSEFGTEYNEQFF.

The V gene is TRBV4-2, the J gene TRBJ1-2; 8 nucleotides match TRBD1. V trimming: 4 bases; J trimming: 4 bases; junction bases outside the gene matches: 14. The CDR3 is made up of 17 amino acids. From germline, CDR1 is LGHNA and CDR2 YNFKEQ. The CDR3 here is CASSPTTRGPSSYGYTF. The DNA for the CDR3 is TGTGCCAGCAGCCCAACAACCAGGGGGCCCTCTAGCTATGGCTACACCTTC.